Included here is one T cell receptor beta chain sequence, with context. Other DNA sequences from this sample encode an identical CDR3 as well. Losses at the gene ends were 5 bases for V and 5 bases for J; bases not matched to a gene: 5. Germline lookup yields CDR1 SGHRS and CDR2 YFSETQ. The CDR3 extends over 14 amino acids. These data come from a study of blood T cell repertoires in COVID-19. Across the whole study: Material from acute and convalescent COVID-19 was sourced from the United States, Italy and Spain.

Data came from immunoSEQ multiplex PCR; TCRdb stores just in-frame clones and leaves some out. This sample has 100,000 to 120,000 clones, with 60% to 80% found just once. Sequenced material: peripheral blood. This TCR was recovered from an elderly woman with active or convalescent COVID-19. This rearrangement joins TRBV5-1 to TRBJ2-5; 11 nucleotides line up with TRBD1. For the CDR3, the DNA is TGCGCCAGCAGAGGACAGGGGGCTGCGGAGACCCAGTACTTC. Translating gives CASRGQGAAETQYF.